The next 30 T cell receptor beta chains were all read from a single sample in a study of T cells in Graves' hyperthyroidism and ophthalmopathy. RNA transcripts gave rise to amplified TCR beta CDR3 regions. A first-round RT-PCR of the TCR CDR3 used the HTBI primer set. TCRdb reprocessed the multiplex PCR reads with MiXCR, giving one entry per CDR3 protein. This sample has some 560,000 distinct CDR3 sequences; approximately 14% occur once, and the top ten carry around 7.8%. The sample comprised blood. These receptors all stem from a woman in her twenties or thirties with Graves' hyperthyroidism.

Ten or more counts support this clonotype. The chain recombines TRBV3-1 with TRBJ1-1; no clear D. The CDR3 runs 13 residues. CDR1 is LGHDT, CDR2 YNNKEL, per germline (reference sequence). V lost 0 bases to trimming and J lost 3 bases, with 5 bases between them. The DNA for the CDR3 is TGTGCCAGCAGCCAAGAAGGAGACACTGAAGCTTTCTTT. As protein: CASSQEGDTEAFF.

This clonotype was seen ten or more times. The chain employs TRBV2 and TRBJ1-5; 9 nucleotides line up with TRBD1. Per the germline V gene, CDR1 is SNHLY and CDR2 is FYNNEI. V lost 5 bases and J lost 5; bases outside the gene matches: 7. The CDR3 spans 15 residues. The CDR3 DNA follows: TGTGCCAGCAGTATGAGAACAGGGGGCGATCAGCCCCAGCATTTT. This gives the protein CASSMRTGGDQPQHF.

This clonotype was seen a handful of times. This chain links TRBV29-1 with TRBJ1-1; tentatively, D is TRBD1 (5 bases). Per germline, CDR1 SQVTM and CDR2 ANQGSEA. The CDR3 covers 16 residues. V was pared by 5 bases and J by 0 bases, with 19 bases between. This CDR3 is CSVTGDRNSMNTEAFF. Here the CDR3 DNA reads TGCAGCGTTACAGGAGACAGAAACTCAATGAACACTGAAGCTTTCTTT.

This clonotype has a count of ten or more. This rearrangement joins TRBV7-8 to TRBJ2-7, with D perhaps matching TRBD1 (5 bases). CDR3 size: 13 residues. V was clipped by 5 bases and J by 6 bases, with 14 bases between them. Germline CDR1 SGHVS, CDR2 FQNEAQ. The CDR3 DNA sequence: TGTGCCAGCAGCACGGACATCCAGCGCGAGCAGTACTTC. It encodes CASSTDIQREQYF.

The chain joins TRBV11-1 to TRBJ2-5; 9 positions agree with TRBD2. This CDR3 has 14 amino acids. CDR1 is SGHAT and CDR2 is FQDESV in the germline V gene (reference sequence). V was pared by 6 bases and J by 2 bases, with 4 bases of the junction left unmatched. The CDR3 region has the DNA TGTGCCAGCAGAAAACTAGCGGGTCAAGAGACCCAGTACTTC. Protein product: CASRKLAGQETQYF.

The table lists this clonotype with a few counts. The DNA of the CDR3 is TGCGCCAGCAGCCAAGTTAGAGGGGGCGTAGCTAATGAAAAACTGTTTTTT. It specifies CASSQVRGGVANEKLFF. This chain links TRBV4-1 with TRBJ1-4, with 7 positions matching TRBD1. Trimming removed 1 base from V and 3 bases from J; junction bases left unmatched: 8. The CDR3 extends over 17 amino acids. The germline V gene encodes CDR1 MGHRA and CDR2 YSYEKL.

This clonotype was seen many times. The CDR3: CASSTGPGLGQETQYF. CDR3 in DNA: TGTGCCAGCAGCACGGGACCGGGACTTGGACAAGAGACCCAGTACTTC. This sequence joins TRBV7-2 and TRBJ2-5; D possibly corresponds to TRBD2 (6 bases). Germline V gives CDR1 SGHTA, CDR2 FQGNSA. V was clipped by 5 bases and J by 2 bases, with 18 bases between them. This CDR3 comprises 16 residues.

This clonotype came up a few times. V usage is TRBV5-6 and J usage is TRBJ2-1, with 11 nucleotides matching TRBD2. This CDR3 is built from 19 residues. V dropped 2 bases and J dropped 2; count of bases not matched to a gene: 12. Germline V CDR1 and CDR2: SGHDT, YYEEEE. In DNA form, the CDR3 reads TGTGCCAGCAGCTTCCACGCCAGGAGACTAGCGGGGACCTACAATGAGCAGTTCTTC. This encodes CASSFHARRLAGTYNEQFF.

This clonotype came up many times. The gene calls are TRBV2 and TRBJ2-2, with 8 bases fitting TRBD2. Trimming at V came to 6 bases and at J to 4 bases, leaving 10 bases not matched to a gene. CDR1 is SNHLY, CDR2 FYNNEI, per germline. The CDR3 extends over 16 amino acids. The CDR3 coding sequence is TGTGCCAGCAGACTCACAGCGGGAGCGGGCACCGGGGAGCTGTTTTTT. Translated: CASRLTAGAGTGELFF.

This clonotype was seen many times. The DNA is left out, because the CDR3 cannot be placed on it with certainty; the CDR3 is given as TCRdb lists it. The chain links TRBV30 to TRBJ1-2; the listed D gene, TRBD1, was not tested against the DNA. The CDR3 spans 12 residues, counting both ends. CDR1 is GTSNPN, CDR2 SVGIG, per germline (reference sequence). The CDR3 reads CAWSVGTGSHTF.

The sample holds many counts of this clonotype. The rearrangement links TRBV3-1 to TRBJ2-1; D remains ambiguous. The CDR3 contains 17 residues. The ends were cut back, 3 bases at V and 5 bases at J, with 20 bases in the middle. Germline values: CDR1 LGHDT, CDR2 YNNKEL (reference sequence). CDR3 in DNA: TGTGCCAGCAGCCAGTCCGGGCCCAACCGACCCAACAATGAGCAGTTCTTC. Translated, it gives CASSQSGPNRPNNEQFF.

This clonotype showed up many times. The chain has TRBV20-1 and TRBJ2-3; a possible D gene is TRBD2 (7 bases). Trimming removed 6 bases from V and 1 base from J, with 29 bases in between. The germline CDR1 and CDR2 sequences are DFQATT and SNEGSKA (reference sequence). This CDR3 comprises 19 residues. The CDR3 protein is CSAVGGAGRPSFGTDTQYF. Here the CDR3 DNA reads TGCAGTGCCGTGGGGGGGGCGGGACGCCCATCGTTTGGCACAGATACGCAGTATTTT.

The rearrangement joins TRBV7-9 to TRBJ1-5; 8 bases match TRBD1. V dropped 1 base and J dropped 2; count of bases not matched to a gene: 4. CDR3 length: 16 amino acids. Germline values: CDR1 SEHNR, CDR2 FQNEAQ (reference sequence). The CDR3 region is CASSLGETGGNQPQHF. Written as DNA, the CDR3 is TGTGCCAGCAGCTTAGGGGAGACAGGGGGCAATCAGCCCCAGCATTTT.

There are many counts of this clonotype. The J gene is TRBJ1-1, the V gene TRBV3-1; D may be TRBD1 (5 bases). V lost 0 bases, J lost 0 bases, and 14 bases lay in between. The CDR3 runs 17 residues. Germline loops: CDR1 LGHDT, CDR2 YNNKEL (reference sequence). DNA of the CDR3: TGTGCCAGCAGCCAAGACAGGGACCGATGGTTGAACACTGAAGCTTTCTTT. This gives the protein CASSQDRDRWLNTEAFF.

At least ten counts were recorded for this clonotype. This chain connects TRBV5-1 to TRBJ2-1; 9 bases match TRBD2. This CDR3 spans 13 amino acids. Per germline, CDR1 SGHRS and CDR2 YFSETQ. Trimming took 8 bases from V and 7 from J; bases not matched to a gene: 7. In DNA, the CDR3 is TGCGCCAGTGCAACTCTAGCGGGGAATGAGCAGTTCTTC. Its translation is CASATLAGNEQFF.

The chain couples TRBV6-6 to TRBJ2-3; D might be TRBD2 (6 bases). V was clipped by 0 bases and J by 2 bases, with 9 bases between them. The CDR3 spans 15 residues. The V gene's germline CDR1 is MNHNY and CDR2 SVGAGI (reference sequence). CDR3 coding DNA: TGTGCCAGCAGTTACTCGGAGGGAAACACAGATACGCAGTATTTT. It encodes CASSYSEGNTDTQYF.

Only one count was recorded for this clonotype. The chain uses TRBV20-1 and TRBJ2-1, with a weak D call TRBD1 (6 bases). Per germline, CDR1 DFQATT and CDR2 SNEGSKA (reference sequence). There are 15 residues in the CDR3. Trimming removed 3 bases from V and 8 bases from J, with 20 bases in between. The CDR3 region is CSASRDTTGVDEQFF. As DNA, the CDR3 is TGCAGTGCTAGCCGGGACACCACCGGCGTCGATGAGCAGTTCTTC.

This clonotype was detected only a few times. The rearrangement uses TRBV3-2 and TRBJ2-5; TRBD1 reflects the table's D call only, with no check against the DNA. TRBV3-2 is described as a pseudogene. The CDR3 has 14 amino acids. CDR3 in amino acids: CASNGSGGRETQYF. CDR3 nucleotide sequence: TGTGCCAGCAACGGCTCCGGGGGGAGAGAGACCCAGTACTTC.

This clonotype has ten or more counts. This chain connects TRBV10-3 to TRBJ2-2; 9 nucleotides line up with TRBD2. There are 16 residues in the CDR3. Germline assignment: CDR1 ENHRY and CDR2 SYGVKD. Trimming took 7 bases from V and 0 from J; bases not matched to a gene: 6. The CDR3 DNA reads TGTGCCATCAAAGCAGCGGGAGGTTCGAACACCGGGGAGCTGTTTTTT. Residues: CAIKAAGGSNTGELFF.

This clonotype has a handful of counts. The chain links TRBV12-3 or TRBV12-4 to TRBJ2-3; 7 nucleotides align to TRBD2. This CDR3 region has 16 residues. J lost 0 bases, V lost 5 bases, and 8 bases had no gene match. The CDR3, as DNA: TGTGCCAGCAGTCGGAGCGGGGACTTTAGCACAGATACGCAGTATTTT. Translated: CASSRSGDFSTDTQYF.

This clonotype showed up just a few times. V and J are TRBV11-2 and TRBJ2-1; 16 bases are shared with TRBD2. CDR3 length: 20 amino acids. V trimming: 5 bases; J trimming: 6 bases; junction bases outside the gene matches: 16. CDR1 and CDR2 from the germline V gene are SGHAT and FQNNGV. The CDR3 reads CASSARPGLAGGPLGNEQFF. CDR3 bases: TGTGCCAGCAGCGCGAGACCGGGACTAGCGGGAGGGCCTCTCGGCAATGAGCAGTTCTTC.

In this sample, this clonotype turned up many times. CDR3 sequence reads: CASSYVGSTEAFF. DNA of the CDR3: TGTGCCAGCAGTTACGTGGGGAGCACTGAAGCTTTCTTT. The chain combines TRBV6-6 with TRBJ1-1; D call uncertain. V shed 2 bases and J shed 4 bases, with 8 bases lying between them. The CDR3 has 13 amino acids. Per the germline V gene, CDR1 is MNHNY and CDR2 is SVGAGI (reference sequence).

The rearrangement uses TRBV6-4 and TRBJ1-6; D is unclear. The ends were cut back, 7 bases at V and 5 bases at J, with 9 bases in the middle. Per germline, CDR1 MRHNA and CDR2 SNTAGT. This CDR3 is built from 13 residues. The CDR3 sequence is CASKAADNSPLHF. CDR3 nucleotide sequence: TGTGCCAGCAAGGCTGCCGATAATTCACCCCTCCACTTT.

CDR3: CASSQDSRQGERDIQYF. DNA of the CDR3: TGTGCCAGCAGCCAAGATTCACGACAGGGGGAGAGGGACATTCAGTACTTC. This chain joins TRBV3-1 and TRBJ2-4, with 9 positions matching TRBD1. The CDR3 covers 17 residues. V shed 0 bases, J shed 8 bases, and the junction held 11 bases outside the gene matches. Germline lookup yields CDR1 LGHDT and CDR2 YNNKEL (reference sequence).

This clonotype was seen many times. This chain uses TRBV20-1 with TRBJ1-6; D gene uncertain. With 5 bases removed from V and 5 bases from J, the gap between germline ends came to 13 bases. The CDR3 spans 14 residues. CDR1 DFQATT and CDR2 SNEGSKA come from the germline V gene (reference sequence). CDR3 residues: CSAGAAINNSPLHF. The CDR3 DNA reads as TGCAGTGCTGGCGCTGCGATAAATAATTCACCCCTCCACTTT.

This clonotype was counted ten times or more. The chain is built from TRBV4-2 and TRBJ1-1; D may be TRBD1 (5 bases). Germline lookup yields CDR1 LGHNA and CDR2 YNFKEQ. The CDR3 runs to 17 residues. Trimming left V 4 bases short and J 1 base short, with 19 bases between. DNA for the CDR3: TGTGCCAGCAGCCTCGTCGCCGGATACGGGACGAACACTGAAGCTTTCTTT. Translation gives CASSLVAGYGTNTEAFF.

CDR3 in DNA: TGTGCCAGCAGCCCGGGACAGCTTATACAAGAGACCCAGTACTTC. Protein product: CASSPGQLIQETQYF. The gene calls are TRBV27 and TRBJ2-5; 7 nucleotides line up with TRBD1. J lost 2 bases, V lost 6 bases, and 9 bases had no gene match. The CDR3 has 15 amino acids. The V gene's germline CDR1 is MNHEY and CDR2 SMNVEV (reference sequence).

This clonotype was counted a few times. The J gene is TRBJ2-1, the V gene TRBV7-9; 13 positions agree with TRBD2. This CDR3 region has 19 residues. Germline CDR1 is SEHNR and CDR2 is FQNEAQ (reference sequence). J lost 9 bases, V lost 5 bases, and 19 bases had no gene match. The CDR3 protein is CASSAYGLAGDSNWREQFF. CDR3 nucleotide sequence: TGTGCCAGCAGCGCCTACGGACTAGCGGGAGATAGTAATTGGCGTGAGCAGTTCTTC. Complete variable domain (other parts from reference TRBV7-9 and TRBJ2-1): DTGVSQNPRHKITKRGQNVTFRCDPISEHNRLYWYRQTLGQGPEFLTYFQNEAQLEKSRLLSDRFSAERPKGSFSTLEIQRTEQGDSAMYLCASSAYGLAGDSNWREQFFGPGTRLTVL.

This sequence joins TRBV29-1 and TRBJ2-3, with TRBD2 matching 10 bases. Trimming cost V 5 bases and J 5 bases; bases outside gene matches: 7. This CDR3 has 14 amino acids. Germline V gives CDR1 SQVTM, CDR2 ANQGSEA. The CDR3 sequence: CSVQMLAGVDTQYF. As DNA, the CDR3 is TGCAGCGTTCAGATGCTAGCGGGAGTAGATACGCAGTATTTT.

This clonotype was seen a handful of times. The chain couples TRBV2 to TRBJ1-2; 8 bases map to TRBD1. This CDR3 is 14 amino acids long. Germline V gene lookup returns CDR1 SNHLY and CDR2 FYNNEI. The J segment lost 8 bases and the V segment lost 6 bases, leaving 11 bases of the junction unmatched. CDR3 nucleotides: TGTGCCAGCAGCGGACAGGGCCTCGATCTAGGCTACACCTTC. Its protein is CASSGQGLDLGYTF.